Listed below are T cell receptor beta chains from one sample, sequenced in a study of neoadjuvant anti-PD-1 for oral cavity cancer. Assay: immunoSEQ multiplex PCR; the TCRdb copy retains only in-frame clones and omits some. Among tens of thousands of clones, approximately 27% were seen once, and the ten largest hold more than 15%. Sample: tumor tissue, taken after nivolumab (anti-PD-1) treatment. The receptor set was obtained from a person aged 40 to 85 with oral cavity squamous cell carcinoma. CDR3s include the opening cysteine and the closing phenylalanine or tryptophan. Fields, in order: clone size, D gene, J gene, CDR3 length, V gene, CDR3 DNA, CDR3 protein. D genes are given only for firm matches. Part of the rows lack a size; the others show once, few, many or a class for expanded clones.

once,-,TRBJ1-2,16,TRBV12-5,TGTGCTAGTGGTACTGACAGGTCTCCTGCTTACTATGGCTACACCTTC,CASGTDRSPAYYGYTF
few,-,TRBJ2-3,14,TRBV7-6,TGTGCCAGCAGCCTCGCCGGGGAGTTGGATACGCAGTATTTT,CASSLAGELDTQYF
few,-,TRBJ2-5,11,TRBV5-1,TGCGCCAGCAACGACCAAGAGACCCAGTACTTC,CASNDQETQYF
few,-,TRBJ2-7,15,TRBV5-4,TGTGCCAGCAGCCAAGAGTATGCAGACTCCTACGAGCAGTACTTC,CASSQEYADSYEQYF
few,-,TRBJ2-7,15,TRBV5-1,TGCGCCAGCAGCTTGGAACCCGGGAGCTCCTACGAGCAGTACTTC,CASSLEPGSSYEQYF
-,-,TRBJ1-2,16,TRBV19,TGTGCCAGTAGTAACCCCTACAGGGTCGCCTCTCAGGGCTACACCTTC,CASSNPYRVASQGYTF
-,-,TRBJ1-3,15,TRBV4-1,TGCGCCAGCAGCCCATGGTCGGGGACTGGAAACACCATATATTTT,CASSPWSGTGNTIYF
few,TRBD1,TRBJ2-7,15,TRBV6-5,TGTGCCAGCAGTTACTCGTTGACAGGGGGCTACGAGCAGTACTTC,CASSYSLTGGYEQYF
few,-,TRBJ1-5,15,TRBV5-6,TGTGCCAGCAGCTTCAGGGGTGGGGGTAATCAGCCCCAGCATTTT,CASSFRGGGNQPQHF
-,-,TRBJ2-5,14,TRBV5-6,TGTGCCAGCAGCCCTACAGGGAACCAAGAGACCCAGTACTTC,CASSPTGNQETQYF
few,TRBD1,TRBJ1-5,15,TRBV27,TGTGCCAGCAGTTTGCAGGGGGTGCCAGTTCAGCCCCAGCATTTT,CASSLQGVPVQPQHF
few,-,TRBJ2-7,13,TRBV5-4,TGTGCCAGCCGCCCCAACGCGTTGTACGAGCAGTACTTC,CASRPNALYEQYF
few,-,TRBJ2-5,14,TRBV5-1,TGCGCCAGCAGCGCGACAGCGTACCAAGAGACCCAGTACTTC,CASSATAYQETQYF
-,TRBD2,TRBJ2-7,16,TRBV7-9,TGTGCCAGCAGCTTAGTCGTGGTAGCGGGGGACCACGAGCAGTACTTC,CASSLVVVAGDHEQYF
few,-,TRBJ1-2,17,TRBV5-4,TGTGCCAGCAGCTTCTATGTCGGGCCAGAGGATGACTATGGCTACACCTTC,CASSFYVGPEDDYGYTF
few,-,TRBJ1-1,14,TRBV7-6,TGTGCCAGCAGCTTAGGCCAGCCGAACACTGAAGCTTTCTTT,CASSLGQPNTEAFF
-,-,TRBJ2-7,13,TRBV15,TGTGCCACCAGCAGTGGTGACAGCTACGAGCAGTACTTC,CATSSGDSYEQYF
-,TRBD2,TRBJ2-3,16,TRBV7-3,TGTGCCAGCAGCTTGCCGACTAGCGGGGGAGAAGATACGCAGTATTTT,CASSLPTSGGEDTQYF
medium-sized,-,TRBJ2-7,14,TRBV6-5,TGTGCCAGCAGTTATGGCCAGGGGAGCGGCGAGCAGTACTTC,CASSYGQGSGEQYF
few,-,TRBJ2-5,13,TRBV27,TGTGCCAGCAGTTTGGTCCCGAGTGCGACCCAGTACTTC,CASSLVPSATQYF
-,TRBD2,TRBJ2-1,13,TRBV29-1,TGCAGCGCTAGCGGGGGGGCATACAATGAGCAGTTCTTC,CSASGGAYNEQFF
many,-,TRBJ2-1,13,TRBV7-8,TGTGCCAGCAGCCAAGGGTCAAGTGATGAGCAGTTCTTC,CASSQGSSDEQFF
-,-,TRBJ1-2,12,TRBV25-1,TGTGCCAGCAGTGACCAGGGCCATGGCTACACCTTC,CASSDQGHGYTF
many,-,TRBJ1-5,15,TRBV6-5,TGTGCCAGCAGTTCAGGGTTAGGAGGCAATCAGCCCCAGCATTTT,CASSSGLGGNQPQHF
-,TRBD1,TRBJ2-1,16,TRBV7-3,TGTGCCAGCAGCACCACCAGACAGGGGCCTAACAATGAGCAGTTCTTC,CASSTTRQGPNNEQFF
few,-,TRBJ1-2,14,TRBV2,TGTGCCAGCAGTGTAAGGTCGGCGGTCCATGGCTACACCTTC,CASSVRSAVHGYTF
many,-,TRBJ2-1,17,TRBV4-2,TGTGCCAGCAGCCAAGATGTCACCGGGAGCTCCTACAATGAGCAGTTCTTC,CASSQDVTGSSYNEQFF
few,TRBD2,TRBJ2-2,14,TRBV6-4,TGTGCCAGCAGTGAGCGGGGGACCACCGGGGAGCTGTTTTTT,CASSERGTTGELFF
-,-,TRBJ2-2,13,TRBV27,TGTGCCAGCAGTCCAGGCCTCACCGGGGAGCTGTTTTTT,CASSPGLTGELFF
few,TRBD1,TRBJ1-5,15,TRBV28,TGTGCCAGCAGGGGGACAGTCGGAGGCAATCAGCCCCAGCATTTT,CASRGTVGGNQPQHF
few,-,TRBJ1-1,16,TRBV19,TGTGCCAGTAGTATGGGAACAGGGAAGGGGAACACTGAAGCTTTCTTT,CASSMGTGKGNTEAFF
-,-,TRBJ2-3,15,TRBV30,TGTGCCTGGAGTGTGACAGGCCACCCATCAGATACGCAGTATTTT,CAWSVTGHPSDTQYF
-,-,TRBJ1-5,14,TRBV28,TGTGCCAGCAGTCAACAGGGACGTCGGCAGCCCCAGCATTTT,CASSQQGRRQPQHF
-,TRBD2,TRBJ2-7,16,TRBV11-2,TGTGCCAGCGGGGGACTAGCGGGGGGCCGGGCCTACGAGCAGTACTTC,CASGGLAGGRAYEQYF
-,TRBD2,TRBJ2-5,16,TRBV7-9,TGTGCCAGCAGTCTCGGGACTAGCGGCGCTTCCGAGACCCAGTACTTC,CASSLGTSGASETQYF